The 14 T cell receptor beta chains in this list originate from one sample, sequenced in a study of glioma-infiltrating T cells. TCR alpha and beta CDR3 regions were amplified from RNA using iRepertoire nested multiplex PCR. TCRdb independently ran MiXCR on the multiplex PCR reads; one entry per CDR3 protein. The sample shows about 140,000 distinct CDR3 sequences, roughly 43% of them seen only once. The specimen was glioma tissue, nonneoplastic brain tissue, or PBMCs (not recorded which). The receptors derive from a human donor with low-grade glioma or glioblastoma, undergoing nonglioma brain surgery, or in good health (not recorded which).

This clonotype was observed a handful of times. The chain is built from TRBV20-1 and TRBJ2-5; no definite D call. The CDR3 has 11 amino acids. Germline CDR1 reads DFQATT; CDR2 reads SNEGSKA (reference sequence). V dropped 5 bases and J dropped 7 bases, with 11 bases sitting between them. The CDR3 region is CSAHLIGTQYF. The CDR3 coding sequence is TGCAGTGCTCATCTGATCGGGACCCAGTACTTC.

The J gene is TRBJ1-1, the V gene TRBV6-1; tentatively, D is TRBD1 (5 bases). Trimming removed 5 bases from V and 4 bases from J, with 17 bases in between. The CDR3 sequence is 15 residues long. From germline, CDR1 is MNHNS and CDR2 SASEGT. As DNA, the CDR3 is TGTGCCAGCAGTCTAGGACAAACCAGGGCCACTGAAGCTTTCTTT. Translation gives CASSLGQTRATEAFF.

The rearrangement uses TRBV4-2 and TRBJ1-3; D is perhaps TRBD1 (6 bases). V lost 5 bases, J lost 4 bases, and 18 bases lay in between. Germline V gene lookup returns CDR1 LGHNA and CDR2 YNFKEQ. The CDR3 extends over 16 amino acids. CDR3 DNA: TGTGCCAGCAGCTTAGTTGTGAGCAGGGGAGGAAACACCATATATTTT. Translating it yields CASSLVVSRGGNTIYF.

The chain links TRBV5-8 to TRBJ2-3, with D possibly being TRBD1 or TRBD2 (5 bases each). The CDR3 spans 16 residues. V lost 3 bases and J 0 bases, leaving 14 bases between the germline ends. In germline, CDR1 is SGHTS, CDR2 YDEGEE. The CDR3 region has the DNA TGTGCCAGCAGCTGGAAGGGACGGGGAAGCACAGATACGCAGTATTTT. This codes for CASSWKGRGSTDTQYF.

The chain joins TRBV7-2 to TRBJ2-3; maybe TRBD2 (5 bases). The better agreement between TRBJ2-5 and the DNA end casts doubt on the J call. The CDR3 covers 14 residues. Germline-derived CDR1 and CDR2 are SGHTA and FQGNSA. The CDR3 DNA reads as TGTGCCAGCAGCTTAGCGCAGCGGTCCGGGGCCCAGTACTTC. It encodes CASSLAQRSGAQYF.

This clonotype came up a few times. The V call is TRBV28, the J call TRBJ2-7; D not certain. The V end was cut by 5 bases, the J end by 3 bases, with 8 bases between. From germline, CDR1 is MDHEN and CDR2 SYDVKM. This CDR3 region has 12 residues. This chain's CDR3 is CASSSTVYEQYF. The CDR3 DNA reads as TGTGCCAGCAGTAGCACAGTCTACGAGCAGTACTTC.

This clonotype was observed a single time. The chain recombines TRBV4-3 with TRBJ1-1; D not resolved. This CDR3 region has 13 residues. Germline V CDR1 and CDR2: LGHNA, YSLEER. Trimming removed 4 bases from V and 5 bases from J, with 11 bases in between. CDR3 amino acids: CASSPRVGTEAFF. Written as DNA, the CDR3 is TGCGCCAGCAGCCCACGGGTCGGGACTGAAGCTTTCTTT.

This clonotype was detected ten times or more. The chain joins TRBV27 to TRBJ2-7; TRBD1 is a possible D gene (5 bases). V was clipped by 6 bases and J by 3 bases, with 12 bases between them. The CDR3 covers 13 residues. Germline CDR1 reads MNHEY; CDR2 reads SMNVEV (reference sequence). CDR3 in DNA: TGTGCCAGCAGCTTGGGGCCTAGCTACGAGCAGTACTTC. Residues: CASSLGPSYEQYF.

The genes are TRBV7-9 and TRBJ2-3; 11 bases map to TRBD2. Looked up from germline, CDR1 is SEHNR and CDR2 is FQNEAQ (reference sequence). The CDR3 length is 18 residues. The V gene end was trimmed by 1 base and the J gene end by 3 bases; junction bases not matched to a gene: 9. The CDR3 DNA reads TGTGCCAGCAGCTTAGACCGGGTAGCGGGGGGGCCGACAGATACGCAGTATTTT. Residues: CASSLDRVAGGPTDTQYF.

This clonotype was found once. The chain joins TRBV12-3 or TRBV12-4 to TRBJ1-5; no clear D gene. The CDR3 length is 15 residues. V lost 5 bases and J lost 0, with 11 bases in between. The CDR3 sequence is CASSVLGISNQPQHF. CDR3 bases: TGTGCCAGCAGTGTCCTGGGGATTAGCAATCAGCCCCAGCATTTT.

This clonotype is a singleton in its sample. V usage is TRBV6-1 and J usage is TRBJ2-3, with TRBD2 matching over 7 bases. The germline V gene has CDR1 MNHNS and CDR2 SASEGT. V lost 5 bases to trimming and J lost 4 bases; unmatched junction nucleotides: 9. This CDR3 comprises 15 residues. CDR3 DNA: TGTGCCAGCAGTTTTGTGCGGGAGATCCCAGATACGCAGTATTTT. This sequence encodes CASSFVREIPDTQYF.

In nucleotides, the CDR3 is TGTGCCAGCCTAGGACTAGCGAATTATGAGCAGTTCTTC. Translated: CASLGLANYEQFF. The chain carries TRBV28 and TRBJ2-1; the match to TRBD2 covers 9 bases. The V gene's germline CDR1 is MDHEN and CDR2 SYDVKM. CDR3 size: 13 residues. V shed 8 bases and J 8 bases; nucleotides not matched to a gene: 7.

V is TRBV2 and J is TRBJ2-3; weak D call: TRBD2 (6 bases). The CDR3 extends over 17 amino acids. Per the germline V gene, CDR1 is SNHLY and CDR2 is FYNNEI. The V end lost 4 bases, the J end lost 0 bases, and 17 bases lay between the germline ends. The CDR3 reads CASSGPFSGSSTDTQYF. CDR3 coding DNA: TGTGCCAGCAGTGGCCCGTTTAGCGGCTCTAGCACAGATACGCAGTATTTT.

CDR3 sequence (DNA): TGTGCCAGCAGCCGCGGACTAGCGGGAGGGGAAGAGACCCAGTACTTC. Amino acid sequence: CASSRGLAGGEETQYF. The chain combines TRBV7-2 with TRBJ2-5; 15 bases line up with TRBD2. CDR3 length: 16 amino acids. The V and J ends lost 5 bases and 3 bases, in that order; junction bases with no gene match: 4. Germline V gene sequence: CDR1 SGHTA, CDR2 FQGNSA. Full variable domain (remainder filled in from reference TRBV7-2 and TRBJ2-5): GAGVSQSPSNKVTEKGKDVELRCDPISGHTALYWYRQSLGQGLEFLIYFQGNSAPDKSGLPSDRFSAERTGGSVSTLTIQRTQQEDSAVYLCASSRGLAGGEETQYFGPGTRLLVL.